These T cell receptor beta chains were read from a single sample in a study of blood T cell repertoires in COVID-19. The method was immunoSEQ multiplex PCR; TCRdb's version includes in-frame clones alone and lacks a portion of them. The sample records roughly 250,000 clones, around four fifths being singletons. What was sequenced was peripheral blood. These receptors were obtained from a woman of 80 years or more with acute or convalescent COVID-19. Both conserved end residues are part of each CDR3. Fields, in order: J gene, clone size, V gene, D gene, CDR3 protein, CDR3 DNA. A D gene is named only where the DNA matches it firmly. The listing skips clone size in some rows; elsewhere it reads once, few, many or a size class.

TRBJ2-2,NA,TRBV28,TRBD2,CASSPIGGDSTGELFF,TGTGCCAGCAGTCCGATTGGGGGGGATAGCACCGGGGAGCTGTTTTTT
TRBJ1-4,NA,TRBV28,NA,CASSFFREKLFF,TGTGCCAGCAGTTTCTTCCGTGAAAAACTGTTTTTT
TRBJ2-7,NA,TRBV2,NA,CASRAVSAYEQYF,TGTGCCAGCAGGGCGGTGAGTGCCTACGAGCAGTACTTC
TRBJ2-3,NA,TRBV29-1,NA,CSVESKGGGLGDTQYF,TGCAGCGTTGAGTCTAAGGGCGGAGGGCTGGGGGATACGCAGTATTTT
TRBJ2-1,NA,TRBV28,NA,CASTDWRGPDDEQFF,TGTGCCAGCACGGACTGGAGGGGGCCCGACGATGAGCAGTTCTTC
TRBJ1-2,once,TRBV5-1,TRBD1,CASSGGTGDGFYGYTF,TGCGCCAGCAGCGGTGGGACAGGGGACGGGTTCTATGGCTACACCTTC
TRBJ1-4,NA,TRBV28,NA,CASREGASTEKLFF,TGTGCCAGCCGGGAGGGAGCTTCTACAGAAAAACTGTTTTTT
TRBJ2-2,NA,TRBV9,NA,CASSVKGGNLNTGELFF,TGTGCCAGCAGCGTGAAAGGGGGAAACTTAAACACCGGGGAGCTGTTTTTT
TRBJ1-1,NA,TRBV29-1,NA,CSVNTVRNGEAFF,TGCAGCGTGAATACGGTACGAAACGGTGAAGCTTTCTTT
TRBJ1-5,NA,TRBV2,TRBD1,CASRGGRQPQHF,TGTGCCAGCAGAGGGGGCCGGCAGCCCCAGCATTTT
TRBJ2-7,NA,TRBV19,NA,CASSITGDRQYF,TGTGCCAGTAGTATAACGGGGGACAGGCAGTACTTC
TRBJ2-1,NA,TRBV7-9,TRBD2,CASSYGLASLRRNEQFF,TGTGCCAGCAGCTACGGACTAGCGAGCCTGAGGCGTAATGAGCAGTTCTTC
TRBJ2-7,NA,TRBV11-2,NA,CASSLVRGSGYEQYF,TGTGCCAGCAGCTTAGTAAGGGGTAGTGGATACGAGCAGTACTTC
TRBJ2-1,NA,TRBV11-2,TRBD2,CASSLGRTSGYNEQFF,TGTGCCAGCAGCTTAGGGAGGACTAGCGGTTACAATGAGCAGTTCTTC
TRBJ1-2,NA,TRBV3-1/TRBV3-2,TRBD1,CASSQGDSEANYGYTF,TGTGCCAGCAGCCAAGGGGACAGCGAGGCTAACTATGGCTACACCTTC
TRBJ1-4,NA,TRBV13,TRBD1,CASSLDRGRVGKLFF,TGTGCCAGCAGCTTAGACAGGGGGCGAGTCGGAAAACTGTTTTTT
TRBJ1-1,many,TRBV18,TRBD1,CASSLGGGMNTEAFF,TGTGCCAGCTCACTTGGAGGGGGCATGAACACTGAAGCTTTCTTT
TRBJ2-7,NA,TRBV9,TRBD1,CASSVDQGQGAAYEQYF,TGTGCCAGCAGCGTAGATCAGGGACAGGGGGCTGCCTACGAGCAGTACTTC
TRBJ1-1,NA,TRBV7-9,TRBD1,CASSPTGGEGEAFF,TGTGCCAGCAGTCCTACAGGGGGCGAGGGTGAAGCTTTCTTT
TRBJ2-4,NA,TRBV2,NA,CASSSFLQANLAKNIQYF,TGTGCCAGCAGTTCCTTCTTACAGGCTAATCTAGCCAAAAACATTCAGTACTTC
TRBJ2-7,NA,TRBV7-2,NA,CASSYSGTGTYEQYF,TGTGCCAGCAGCTACTCCGGGACTGGAACCTACGAGCAGTACTTC
TRBJ1-1,NA,TRBV18,TRBD1,CASSPLATGGVSEAFF,TGTGCCAGCTCACCACTCGCGACAGGGGGCGTATCTGAAGCTTTCTTT
TRBJ1-1,few,TRBV5-1,NA,CASSWDDSITEAFF,TGCGCCAGCAGCTGGGATGACAGTATCACTGAAGCTTTCTTT
TRBJ1-1,once,TRBV2,NA,CASSSEVGEAFF,TGTGCCAGCAGCTCTGAGGTGGGTGAAGCTTTCTTT
TRBJ1-3,NA,TRBV6-1,NA,CASSEISSGNTIYF,TGTGCCAGCAGTGAAATTAGCTCTGGAAACACCATATATTTT
TRBJ1-2,few,TRBV28,TRBD1,CASRTGGRHGYTF,TGTGCCAGCAGAACAGGGGGCCGTCATGGCTACACCTTC
TRBJ2-1,few,TRBV7-9,NA,CASSLAGRTEQFF,TGTGCCAGCAGCTTAGCGGGGCGAACCGAGCAGTTCTTC
TRBJ2-2,NA,TRBV12-3/TRBV12-4,NA,CASSLRGPGELFF,TGTGCCAGCAGTTTAAGGGGTCCCGGGGAGCTGTTTTTT
TRBJ1-1,NA,TRBV7-2,TRBD1,CASSLDRGGTEAFF,TGTGCCAGCAGCTTAGACAGGGGTGGGACTGAAGCTTTCTTT
TRBJ1-1,NA,TRBV7-2,NA,CASSGGLGTEAFF,TGTGCCAGCAGCGGCGGTTTAGGCACTGAAGCTTTCTTT
TRBJ1-4,NA,TRBV7-2,NA,CASSSSTYSANEKLFF,TGTGCCAGCAGCTCTTCGACATATTCGGCTAATGAAAAACTGTTTTTT
TRBJ2-2,few,TRBV7-2,NA,CASSARGSGELFF,TGTGCCAGCAGCGCCAGGGGATCCGGGGAGCTGTTTTTT
TRBJ1-2,once,TRBV4-2,NA,CASSRETDGYTF,TGTGCCAGCAGCCGAGAGACAGATGGCTACACCTTC
TRBJ1-3,NA,TRBV7-9,TRBD1,CASSYGTAGNTIYF,TGTGCCAGCAGTTATGGGACAGCTGGAAACACCATATATTTT
TRBJ2-2,NA,TRBV6-2/TRBV6-3,NA,CASSSRREFGGELFF,TGTGCCAGCAGTTCCCGACGGGAGTTCGGCGGGGAGCTGTTTTTT
TRBJ2-5,once,TRBV3-1/TRBV3-2,NA,CASSPVVRQETQYF,TGTGCCAGCAGCCCAGTGGTTCGACAAGAGACCCAGTACTTC